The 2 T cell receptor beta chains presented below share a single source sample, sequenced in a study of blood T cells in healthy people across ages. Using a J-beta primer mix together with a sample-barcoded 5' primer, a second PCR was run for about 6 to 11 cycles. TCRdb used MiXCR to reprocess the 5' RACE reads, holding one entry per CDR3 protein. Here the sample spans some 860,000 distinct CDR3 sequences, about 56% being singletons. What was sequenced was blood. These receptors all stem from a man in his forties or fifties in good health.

The CDR3 region is CSARDPQGHSYNEQFF. In DNA form, the CDR3 reads TGCAGTGCTAGAGATCCCCAGGGACACTCCTACAATGAGCAGTTCTTC. The gene calls are TRBV20-1 and TRBJ2-1; a possible D gene is TRBD1 (6 bases). Trimming removed 0 bases at V and 0 bases at J, with 12 bases between. Germline V gene data show CDR1 as DFQATT and CDR2 as SNEGSKA (reference sequence). CDR3 length: 16 residues.

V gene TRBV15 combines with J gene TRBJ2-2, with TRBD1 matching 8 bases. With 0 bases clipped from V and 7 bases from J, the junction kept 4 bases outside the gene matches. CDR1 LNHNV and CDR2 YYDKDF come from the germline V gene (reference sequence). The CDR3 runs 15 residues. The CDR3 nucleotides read TGTGCCACCAGCAGAGAAGGGACAGGTGTCGGGGAGCTGTTTTTT. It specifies CATSREGTGVGELFF.